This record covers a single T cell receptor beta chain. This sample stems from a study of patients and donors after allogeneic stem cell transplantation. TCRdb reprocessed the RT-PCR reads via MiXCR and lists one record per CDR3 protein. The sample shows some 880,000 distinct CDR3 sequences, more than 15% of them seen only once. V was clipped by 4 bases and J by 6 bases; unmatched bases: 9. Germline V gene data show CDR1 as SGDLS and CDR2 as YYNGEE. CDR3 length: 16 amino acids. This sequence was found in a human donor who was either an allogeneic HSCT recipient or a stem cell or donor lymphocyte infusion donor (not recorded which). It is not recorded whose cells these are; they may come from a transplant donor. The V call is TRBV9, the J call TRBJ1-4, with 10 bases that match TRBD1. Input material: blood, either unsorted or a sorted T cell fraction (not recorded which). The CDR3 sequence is CASSSSRGTGDEKLFF. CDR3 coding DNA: TGTGCCAGCAGCTCAAGTCGGGGGACAGGGGATGAAAAACTGTTTTTT.